This T cell receptor beta chain emerged from a study of T-cell reconstitution after alpha-beta-depleted transplantation in children. This clonotype was observed many times. The CDR3 spans 18 residues. The ends were cut back, 5 bases at V and 0 bases at J, with 23 bases in the middle. Germline lookup yields CDR1 DFQATT and CDR2 SNEGSKA (reference sequence). Unique molecular identifiers were used in preparing the TCRbeta library. In TCRdb, the PCR reads were re-called with MiXCR into one record per CDR3 protein. In the table there are roughly 100,000 distinct CDR3 sequences, roughly 8.4% of which are singletons.

Material: PBMCs from the stem cell graft donor, obtained from the stem cell graft. The source of this sequence is a human donor who donated a stem cell graft to a child with congenital amegakaryocytic thrombocytopenia. The rearrangement joins TRBV20-1 to TRBJ2-1; the D gene is possibly TRBD2 (6 bases). CDR3 DNA sequence: TGCAGTGCTGGAAACCACGGGACTGCCACTTTCTCCTACAATGAGCAGTTCTTC. It translates to CSAGNHGTATFSYNEQFF.